This T cell receptor beta chain was captured by sequencing in a study of T cell therapy after organ transplantation. Study-wide context: Expansion used a peptide pool of 30 HLA class I and II CMV epitopes. A median of 1.92 x 10^8 CMV-specific T cells was infused in 2 to 6 doses.

Clones were sequenced by immunoSEQ multiplex PCR, and TCRdb holds only the in-frame ones, with some missing. The sample has some 47,000 clones, around 93% seen once; the top ten hold about 3.4%. The CDR3 length is 17 residues. The junction had 10 bases not matched to a gene; V was cut back by 0 bases and J by 5 bases. In germline, CDR1 is SGDLS, CDR2 YYNGEE. Study results and limitations: Low CD8+ T cell yield possibly reduced coverage, hiding nonresponder expansions. Nonresponder repertoires showed strong pretherapy expansions, barely changing post-therapy.

With respect to this clone: Its antigen is unidentified.

The sample here was CD8+ T cells from blood, taken before autologous CMV-specific T cell therapy. The rearrangement links TRBV9 to TRBJ2-5; 10 bases map to TRBD2. The receptor's source is a human patient who had received a solid organ transplant and had CMV disease. For the CDR3, the DNA is TGTGCCAGCAGCGTAGGAAAGCGGGGGGGCCGTGGGGAGACCCAGTACTTC. Protein sequence: CASSVGKRGGRGETQYF.